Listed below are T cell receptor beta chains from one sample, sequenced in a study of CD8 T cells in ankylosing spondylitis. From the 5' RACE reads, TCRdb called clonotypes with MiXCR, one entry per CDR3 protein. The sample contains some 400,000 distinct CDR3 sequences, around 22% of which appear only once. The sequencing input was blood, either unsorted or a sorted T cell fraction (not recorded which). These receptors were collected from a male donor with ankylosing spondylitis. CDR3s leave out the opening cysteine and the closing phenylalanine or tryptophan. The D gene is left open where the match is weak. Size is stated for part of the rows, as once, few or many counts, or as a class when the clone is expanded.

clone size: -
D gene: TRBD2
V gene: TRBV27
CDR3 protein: ASSFLAGVSDTQY

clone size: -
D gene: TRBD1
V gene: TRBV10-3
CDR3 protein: AIEGQGNTGELF

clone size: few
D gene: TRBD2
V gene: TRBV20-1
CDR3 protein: SALGWTSGDTGELF

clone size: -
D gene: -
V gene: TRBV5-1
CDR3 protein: ASSLWSLSGANVLT

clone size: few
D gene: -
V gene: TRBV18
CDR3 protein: ASSPARTQYNEQF

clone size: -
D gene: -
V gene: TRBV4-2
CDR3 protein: ASSQVGLGYEQY

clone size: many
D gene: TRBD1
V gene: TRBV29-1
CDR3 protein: SGGQSYEQY

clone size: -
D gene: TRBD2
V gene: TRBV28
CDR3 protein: ASSPASGSRYEQY

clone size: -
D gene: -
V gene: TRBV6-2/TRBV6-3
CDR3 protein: ASSYPRGITKNTEAF

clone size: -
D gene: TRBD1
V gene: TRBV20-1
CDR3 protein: SAQRQGIDTGELF

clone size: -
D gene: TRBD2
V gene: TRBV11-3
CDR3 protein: ASSLVRTSGNEQF

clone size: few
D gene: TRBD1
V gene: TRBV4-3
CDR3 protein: ASSQDRQGGSYEQY

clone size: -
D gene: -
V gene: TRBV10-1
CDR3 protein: ASSRRLQETQY

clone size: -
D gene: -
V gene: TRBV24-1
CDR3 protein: ATSDRTWDTQY

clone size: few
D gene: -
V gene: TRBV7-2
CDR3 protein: ASSADSGRTGELF

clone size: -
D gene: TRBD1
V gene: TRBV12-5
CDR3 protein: ASGLVRSAGQGFTGELF

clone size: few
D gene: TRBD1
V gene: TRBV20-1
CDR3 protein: SAEDRAEQF

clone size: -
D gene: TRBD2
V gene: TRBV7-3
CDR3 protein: ASSLAGGNLNEQF

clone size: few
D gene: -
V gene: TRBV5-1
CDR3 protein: ASSSPGGGDTEAF

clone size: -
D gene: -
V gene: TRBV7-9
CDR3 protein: ASSRTMGYEQY

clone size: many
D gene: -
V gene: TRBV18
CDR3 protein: ASSPPSVEGGELF

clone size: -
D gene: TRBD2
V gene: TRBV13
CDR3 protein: ASSTGLASHNEQF

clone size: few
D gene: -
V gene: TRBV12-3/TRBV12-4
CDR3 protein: ASSFWVARNIQY

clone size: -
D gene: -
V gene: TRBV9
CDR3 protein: ASSDSRNEKLF

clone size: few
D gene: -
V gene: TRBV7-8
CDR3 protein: ASSRNEKLF

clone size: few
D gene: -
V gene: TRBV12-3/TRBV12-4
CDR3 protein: ASTDLYEQY

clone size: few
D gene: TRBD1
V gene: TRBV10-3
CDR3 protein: AISPGTDDEQY

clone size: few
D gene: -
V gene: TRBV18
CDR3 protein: ASSPPLVTDTQY

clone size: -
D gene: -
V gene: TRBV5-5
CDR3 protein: ASSFFQSFETQY

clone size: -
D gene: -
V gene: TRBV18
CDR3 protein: ASSPPGAPYEQY